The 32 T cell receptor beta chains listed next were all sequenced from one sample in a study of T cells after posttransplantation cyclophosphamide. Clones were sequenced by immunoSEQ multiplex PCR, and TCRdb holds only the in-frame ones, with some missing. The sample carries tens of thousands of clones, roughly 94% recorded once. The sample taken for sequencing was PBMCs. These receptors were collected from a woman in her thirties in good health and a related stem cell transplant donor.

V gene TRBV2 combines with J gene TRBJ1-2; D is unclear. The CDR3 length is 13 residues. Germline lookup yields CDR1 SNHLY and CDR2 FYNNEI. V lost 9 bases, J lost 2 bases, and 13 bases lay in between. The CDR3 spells CARVEISNYGYTF. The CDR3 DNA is TGTGCCAGGGTCGAGATTTCCAACTATGGCTACACCTTC.

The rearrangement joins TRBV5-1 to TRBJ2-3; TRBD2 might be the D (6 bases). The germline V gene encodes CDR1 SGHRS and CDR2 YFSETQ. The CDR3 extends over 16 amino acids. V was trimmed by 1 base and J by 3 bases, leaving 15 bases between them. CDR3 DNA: TGCGCCAGCAGCTTGAGTTGGAGGGTTGGGACAGATACGCAGTATTTT. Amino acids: CASSLSWRVGTDTQYF.

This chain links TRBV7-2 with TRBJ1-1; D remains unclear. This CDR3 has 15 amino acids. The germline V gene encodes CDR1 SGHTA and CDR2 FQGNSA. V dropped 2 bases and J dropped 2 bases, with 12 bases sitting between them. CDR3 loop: CASSLSWPINTEAFF. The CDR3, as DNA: TGTGCCAGCAGCTTATCCTGGCCAATTAACACTGAAGCTTTCTTT.

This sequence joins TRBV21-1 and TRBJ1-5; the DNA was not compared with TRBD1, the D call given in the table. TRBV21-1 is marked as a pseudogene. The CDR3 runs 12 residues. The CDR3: CARTGGTQPQHF. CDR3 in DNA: TGTGCCAGGACAGGGGGCACTCAGCCCCAGCATTTT.

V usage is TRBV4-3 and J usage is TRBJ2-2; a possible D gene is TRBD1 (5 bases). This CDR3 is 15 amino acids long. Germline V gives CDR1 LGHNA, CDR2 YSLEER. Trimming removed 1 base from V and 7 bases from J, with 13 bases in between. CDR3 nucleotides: TGCGCCAGCAGCCAAGGAAGAGACAGATACGGGGAGCTGTTTTTT. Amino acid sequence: CASSQGRDRYGELFF.

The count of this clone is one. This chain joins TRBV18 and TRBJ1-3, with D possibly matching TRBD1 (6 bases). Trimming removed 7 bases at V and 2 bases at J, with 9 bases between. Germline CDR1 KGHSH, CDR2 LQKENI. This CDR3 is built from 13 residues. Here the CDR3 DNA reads TGTGCCAGCTTAACAGGGCCTGGAAACACCATATATTTT. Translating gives CASLTGPGNTIYF.

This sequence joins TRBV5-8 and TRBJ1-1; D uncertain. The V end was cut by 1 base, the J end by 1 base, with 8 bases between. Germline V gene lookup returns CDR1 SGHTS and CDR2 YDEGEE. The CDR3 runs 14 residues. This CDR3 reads CASSLQSGNTEAFF. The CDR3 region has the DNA TGTGCCAGCAGCTTGCAATCCGGGAACACTGAAGCTTTCTTT.

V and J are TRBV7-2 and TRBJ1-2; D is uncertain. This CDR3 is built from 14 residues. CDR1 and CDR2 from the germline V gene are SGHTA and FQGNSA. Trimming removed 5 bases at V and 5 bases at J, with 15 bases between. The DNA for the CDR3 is TGTGCCAGCAGCCAGGTCCCCCTTGAATATGGCTACACCTTC. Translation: CASSQVPLEYGYTF. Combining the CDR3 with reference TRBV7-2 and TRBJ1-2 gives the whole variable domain GAGVSQSPSNKVTEKGKDVELRCDPISGHTALYWYRQSLGQGLEFLIYFQGNSAPDKSGLPSDRFSAERTGGSVSTLTIQRTQQEDSAVYLCASSQVPLEYGYTFGSGTRLTVV.

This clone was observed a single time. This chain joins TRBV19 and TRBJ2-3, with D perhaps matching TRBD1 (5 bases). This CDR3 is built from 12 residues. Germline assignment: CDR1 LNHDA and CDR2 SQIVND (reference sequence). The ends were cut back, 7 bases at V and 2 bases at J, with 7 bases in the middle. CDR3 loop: CASKGYTDTQYF. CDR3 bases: TGTGCCAGTAAGGGGTACACAGATACGCAGTATTTT.

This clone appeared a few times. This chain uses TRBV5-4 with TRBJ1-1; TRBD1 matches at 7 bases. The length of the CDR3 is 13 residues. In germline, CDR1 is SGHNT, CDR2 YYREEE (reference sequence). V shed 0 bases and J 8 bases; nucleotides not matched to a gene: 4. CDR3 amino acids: CASSLGGTAEAFF. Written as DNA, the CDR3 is TGTGCCAGCAGCTTGGGTGGGACAGCAGAAGCTTTCTTT.

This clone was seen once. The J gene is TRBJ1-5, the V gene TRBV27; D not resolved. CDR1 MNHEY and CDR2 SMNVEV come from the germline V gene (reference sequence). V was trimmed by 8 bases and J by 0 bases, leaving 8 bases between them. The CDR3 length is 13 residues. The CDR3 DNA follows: TGTGCCAGCGGGCCTTATAGCAATCAGCCCCAGCATTTT. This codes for CASGPYSNQPQHF.

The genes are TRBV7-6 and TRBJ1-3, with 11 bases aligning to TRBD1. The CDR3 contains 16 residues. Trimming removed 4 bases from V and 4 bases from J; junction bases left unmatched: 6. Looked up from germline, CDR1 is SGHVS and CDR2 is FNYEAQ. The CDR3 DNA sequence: TGTGCCAGCAGCTGGGCGGGACAGGGGGGCGGAAACACCATATATTTT. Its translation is CASSWAGQGGGNTIYF.

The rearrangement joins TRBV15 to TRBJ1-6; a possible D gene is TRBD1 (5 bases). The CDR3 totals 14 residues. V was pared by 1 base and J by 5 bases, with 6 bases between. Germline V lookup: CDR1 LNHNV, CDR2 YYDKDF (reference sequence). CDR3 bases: TGTGCCACCAGCAGAGTACAGGATAATTCACCCCTCCACTTT. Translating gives CATSRVQDNSPLHF.

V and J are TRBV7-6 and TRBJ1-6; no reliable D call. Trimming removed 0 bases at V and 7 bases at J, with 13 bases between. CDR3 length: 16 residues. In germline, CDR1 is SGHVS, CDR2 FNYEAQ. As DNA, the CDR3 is TGTGCCAGCAGCTTAGCGCAAGGGAGGAACAATTCACCCCTCCACTTT. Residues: CASSLAQGRNNSPLHF. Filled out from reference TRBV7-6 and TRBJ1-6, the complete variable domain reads GAGVSQSPRYKVTKRGQDVALRCDPISGHVSLYWYRQALGQGPEFLTYFNYEAQQDKSGLPNDRFSAERPEGSISTLTIQRTEQRDSAMYRCASSLAQGRNNSPLHFGNGTRLTVT.

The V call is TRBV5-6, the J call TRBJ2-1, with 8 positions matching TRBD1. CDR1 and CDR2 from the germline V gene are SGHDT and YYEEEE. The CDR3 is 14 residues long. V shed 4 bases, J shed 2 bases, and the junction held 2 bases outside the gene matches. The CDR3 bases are TGTGCCAGCAGCCCAGGGGGCGCCTACAATGAGCAGTTCTTC. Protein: CASSPGGAYNEQFF.

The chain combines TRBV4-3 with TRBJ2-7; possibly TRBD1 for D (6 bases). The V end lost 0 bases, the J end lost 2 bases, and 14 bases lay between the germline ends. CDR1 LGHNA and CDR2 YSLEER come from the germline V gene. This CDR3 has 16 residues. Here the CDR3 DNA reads TGCGCCAGCAGCCAAGATCGTGGGGGCCCAACCTACGAGCAGTACTTC. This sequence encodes CASSQDRGGPTYEQYF.

The CDR3 nucleotides are TGCGCCAGCAGCGTTACAATTCCGGGACAGGGGTTCTTATCGGACACTGAAGCTTTCTTT. It specifies CASSVTIPGQGFLSDTEAFF. The chain is built from TRBV5-1 and TRBJ1-1, with 10 bases fitting TRBD1. Germline CDR1 SGHRS, CDR2 YFSETQ. J gave up 3 bases and V 4 bases, and 21 bases lay outside the gene matches. This CDR3 comprises 20 residues.

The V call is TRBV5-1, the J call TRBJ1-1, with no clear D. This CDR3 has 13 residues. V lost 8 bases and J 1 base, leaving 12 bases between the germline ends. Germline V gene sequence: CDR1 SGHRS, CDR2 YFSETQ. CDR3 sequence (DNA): TGCGCCAGTACGGCCCCAGGGAACACTGAAGCTTTCTTT. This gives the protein CASTAPGNTEAFF.

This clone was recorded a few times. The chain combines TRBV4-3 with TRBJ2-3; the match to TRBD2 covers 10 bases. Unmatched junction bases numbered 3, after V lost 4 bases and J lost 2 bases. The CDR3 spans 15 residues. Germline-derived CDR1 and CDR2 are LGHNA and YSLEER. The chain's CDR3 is CASSLGLADTDTQYF. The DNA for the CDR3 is TGCGCCAGCAGCCTTGGACTAGCGGACACAGATACGCAGTATTTT.

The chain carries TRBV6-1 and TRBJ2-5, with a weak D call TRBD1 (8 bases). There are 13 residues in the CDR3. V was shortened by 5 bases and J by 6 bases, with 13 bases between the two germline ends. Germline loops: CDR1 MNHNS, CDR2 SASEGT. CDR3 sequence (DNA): TGTGCCAGCAGTACAGGGGGGGAAAAGACCCAGTACTTC. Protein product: CASSTGGEKTQYF.

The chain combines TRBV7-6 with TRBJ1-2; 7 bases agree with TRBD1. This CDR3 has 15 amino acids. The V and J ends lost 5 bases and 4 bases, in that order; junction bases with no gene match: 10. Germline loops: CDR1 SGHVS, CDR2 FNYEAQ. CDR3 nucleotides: TGTGCCAGCAGCGCTAATGCAGGGGGGAGCTATGGCTACACCTTC. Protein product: CASSANAGGSYGYTF. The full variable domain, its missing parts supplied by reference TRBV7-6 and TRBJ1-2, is GAGVSQSPRYKVTKRGQDVALRCDPISGHVSLYWYRQALGQGPEFLTYFNYEAQQDKSGLPNDRFSAERPEGSISTLTIQRTEQRDSAMYRCASSANAGGSYGYTFGSGTRLTVV.

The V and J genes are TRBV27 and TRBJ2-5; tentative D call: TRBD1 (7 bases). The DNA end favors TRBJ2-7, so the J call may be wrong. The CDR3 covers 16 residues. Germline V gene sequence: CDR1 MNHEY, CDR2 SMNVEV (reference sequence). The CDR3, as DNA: TGTGCCAGCAGTTTACGGGGGACAGATCCTGCCTACGAGCAGTACTTC. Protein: CASSLRGTDPAYEQYF.

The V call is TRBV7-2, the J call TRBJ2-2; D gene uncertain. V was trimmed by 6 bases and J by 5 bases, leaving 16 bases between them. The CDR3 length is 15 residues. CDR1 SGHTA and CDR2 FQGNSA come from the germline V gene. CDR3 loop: CASRRTPQYTGELFF. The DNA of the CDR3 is TGTGCCAGCAGACGAACACCTCAATATACCGGGGAGCTGTTTTTT.

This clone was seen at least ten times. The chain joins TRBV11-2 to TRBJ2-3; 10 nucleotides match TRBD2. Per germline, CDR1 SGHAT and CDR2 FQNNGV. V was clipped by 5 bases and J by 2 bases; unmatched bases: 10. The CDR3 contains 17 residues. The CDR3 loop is CASSPRRTSGPTDTQYF. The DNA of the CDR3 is TGTGCCAGCAGCCCGCGACGGACTAGCGGTCCCACAGATACGCAGTATTTT.

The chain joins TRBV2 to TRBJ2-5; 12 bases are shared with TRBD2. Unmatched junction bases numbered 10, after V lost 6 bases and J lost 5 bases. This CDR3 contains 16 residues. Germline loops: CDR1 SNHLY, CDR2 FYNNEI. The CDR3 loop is CASRRASGGALETQYF. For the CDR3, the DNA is TGTGCCAGCAGGAGGGCTAGCGGGGGGGCGTTGGAGACCCAGTACTTC.

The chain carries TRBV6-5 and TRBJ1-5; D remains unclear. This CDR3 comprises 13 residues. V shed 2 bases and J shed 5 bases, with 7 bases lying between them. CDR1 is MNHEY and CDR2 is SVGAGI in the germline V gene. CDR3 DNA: TGTGCCAGCAGTTACCAACAGCATCAGCCCCAGCATTTT. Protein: CASSYQQHQPQHF.

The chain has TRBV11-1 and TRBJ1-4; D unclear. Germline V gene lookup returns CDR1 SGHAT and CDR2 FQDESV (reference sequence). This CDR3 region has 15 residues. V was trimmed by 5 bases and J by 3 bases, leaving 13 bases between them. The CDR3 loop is CASSPHTHSNEKLFF. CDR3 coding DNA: TGTGCCAGCAGCCCGCACACCCATTCTAATGAAAAACTGTTTTTT.

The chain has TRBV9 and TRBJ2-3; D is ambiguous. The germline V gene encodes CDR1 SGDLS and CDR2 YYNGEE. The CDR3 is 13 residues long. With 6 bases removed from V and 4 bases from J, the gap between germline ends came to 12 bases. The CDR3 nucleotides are TGTGCCAGCAATCAGGTCAACTCAGATACGCAGTATTTT. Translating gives CASNQVNSDTQYF.

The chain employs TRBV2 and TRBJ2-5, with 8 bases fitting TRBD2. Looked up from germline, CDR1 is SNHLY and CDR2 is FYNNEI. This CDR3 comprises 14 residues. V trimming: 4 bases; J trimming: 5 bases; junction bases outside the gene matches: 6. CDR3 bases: TGTGCCAGCAGTGGGGGGACTAGATCGGAGACCCAGTACTTC. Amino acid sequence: CASSGGTRSETQYF.

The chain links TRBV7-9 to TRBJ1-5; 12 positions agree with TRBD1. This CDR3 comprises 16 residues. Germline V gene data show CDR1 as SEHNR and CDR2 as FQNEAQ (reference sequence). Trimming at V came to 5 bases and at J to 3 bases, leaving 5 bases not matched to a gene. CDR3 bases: TGTGCCAGCAGCCCGGGACAGGGGGCCGTCAATCAGCCCCAGCATTTT. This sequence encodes CASSPGQGAVNQPQHF.

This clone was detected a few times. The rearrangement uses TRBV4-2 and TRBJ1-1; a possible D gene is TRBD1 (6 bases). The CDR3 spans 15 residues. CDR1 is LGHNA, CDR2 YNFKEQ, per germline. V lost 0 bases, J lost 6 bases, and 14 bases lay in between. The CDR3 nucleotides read TGTGCCAGCAGCCAAGAATTGAGGACAGAGCCTGAAGCTTTCTTT. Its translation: CASSQELRTEPEAFF.

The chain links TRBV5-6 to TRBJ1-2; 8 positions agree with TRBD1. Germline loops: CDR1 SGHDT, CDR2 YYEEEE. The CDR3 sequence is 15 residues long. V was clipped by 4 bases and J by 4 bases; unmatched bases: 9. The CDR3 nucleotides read TGTGCCAGCAGCCCCGGCGGACAGGGCATCTATGGCTACACCTTC. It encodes CASSPGGQGIYGYTF.